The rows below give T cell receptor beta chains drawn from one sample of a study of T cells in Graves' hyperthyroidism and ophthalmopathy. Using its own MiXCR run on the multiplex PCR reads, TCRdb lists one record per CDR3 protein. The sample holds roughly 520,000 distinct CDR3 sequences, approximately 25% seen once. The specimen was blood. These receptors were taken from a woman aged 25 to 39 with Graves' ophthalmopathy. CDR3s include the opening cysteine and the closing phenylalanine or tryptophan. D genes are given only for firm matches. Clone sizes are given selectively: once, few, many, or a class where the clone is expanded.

CASSQLSDGNEQYF | TGTGCCAGCAGTCAACTCTCCGACGGGAACGAGCAGTACTTC | many | - | TRBJ2-7 | TRBV27 | 14
CASSPSGGPNTGELFF | TGTGCCAGCAGCCCCTCTGGGGGTCCGAACACCGGGGAGCTGTTTTTT | - | - | TRBJ2-2 | TRBV12-3/TRBV12-4 | 16
CASSLDRVIAEAFF | TGCGCCAGCAGCTTGGACAGGGTTATCGCTGAAGCTTTCTTT | - | - | TRBJ1-1 | TRBV5-1 | 14
CASNSGYTF | TGTGCCAGCAATAGTGGCTACACCTTC | - | - | TRBJ1-2 | TRBV6-1 | 9
CASSHMTATGELFF | TGCGCCAGCAGCCACATGACCGCCACTGGGGAGCTGTTTTTT | many | - | TRBJ2-2 | TRBV5-1 | 14
CASSDLLGLYQETQYF | TGTGCCAGCAGTGACCTCTTAGGGCTGTACCAAGAGACCCAGTACTTC | - | - | TRBJ2-5 | TRBV25-1 | 16
CASSRGSGETQYF | TGTGCCAGCAGCCGAGGATCGGGGGAGACCCAGTACTTC | many | - | TRBJ2-5 | TRBV7-9 | 13
CASLGQGRSYGYTF | TGTGCCAGCTTGGGACAGGGTCGGAGCTATGGCTACACCTTC | many | TRBD1 | TRBJ1-2 | TRBV28 | 14
CASSLGTGLGTEAFF | TGCGCCAGCAGCTTGGGGACAGGTCTGGGCACTGAAGCTTTCTTT | many | TRBD1 | TRBJ1-1 | TRBV5-1 | 15
CSARDYRDRAGYTF | TGCAGTGCTAGAGATTACCGGGACAGGGCTGGCTACACCTTC | many | TRBD1 | TRBJ1-2 | TRBV20-1 | 14
CSARHGPQHF | TGCAGTGCCAGACATGGGCCCCAGCATTTT | few | - | TRBJ1-5 | TRBV20-1 | 10
CASGDFPANTELFF | TGTGCCAGCGGTGACTTCCCGGCCAACACGGAGCTGTTTTTT | - | - | TRBJ2-2 | TRBV6-4 | 14
CASSLRFGTENSPLHF | TGTGCCAGCAGCTTACGGTTTGGGACGGAAAATTCACCCCTCCACTTT | - | - | TRBJ1-6 | TRBV11-1 | 16
CSAESGAHRKTEAFF | TGCAGTGCCGAGTCAGGGGCCCATAGAAAAACTGAAGCTTTCTTT | few | - | TRBJ1-1 | TRBV20-1 | 15
CASSLDRQGRYGYTF | TGTGCCAGCAGTTTAGACAGACAGGGAAGGTATGGCTACACCTTC | - | TRBD1 | TRBJ1-2 | TRBV12-3/TRBV12-4 | 15
CATSDPPGGRETQYF | TGTGCCACCAGTGATCCACCCGGGGGCCGGGAGACCCAGTACTTC | many | - | TRBJ2-5 | TRBV24-1 | 15
CAWSAGVPYEQYF | TGTGCCTGGAGTGCCGGGGTCCCCTACGAGCAGTACTTC | - | - | TRBJ2-7 | TRBV30 | 13
CASSVPYGALGAYEQYF | TGTGCCAGCAGTGTTCCTTACGGGGCGCTGGGGGCCTACGAGCAGTACTTC | few | - | TRBJ2-7 | TRBV25-1 | 17
CSARTPSGEQYF | TGCAGTGCTAGGACACCCTCGGGGGAGCAGTACTTC | few | - | TRBJ2-7 | TRBV20-1 | 12
CASSYSQGTNTGELFF | TGTGCCAGCAGTTACTCACAGGGTACGAACACCGGGGAGCTGTTTTTT | many | - | TRBJ2-2 | TRBV6-5 | 16
CSVAEGGNQPQHF | TGCAGCGTTGCGGAGGGAGGCAATCAGCCCCAGCATTTT | few | - | TRBJ1-5 | TRBV29-1 | 13
CASSEQLGARTEAFF | TGTGCCAGTAGTGAACAATTGGGGGCGCGCACTGAAGCTTTCTTT | - | - | TRBJ1-1 | TRBV19 | 15
CSAREVRDTF | TGCAGTGCTAGAGAGGTTCGGGACACCTTC | - | - | TRBJ1-2 | TRBV20-1 | 10